The 5 T cell receptor beta chains in this list originate from one sample, sequenced in a study of OX40 agonist ivuxolimab in advanced cancers. The assay was immunoSEQ multiplex PCR, and TCRdb's table has in-frame clones only and misses some. This sample has 100,000 or so clones; approximately 91% occur once, and the top ten carry less than 0.75%. Here the sequenced sample was CD4+ or CD8+ T cells sorted from blood, taken in a trial of the OX40 agonist ivuxolimab. The source is an adult with an advanced solid tumor such as melanoma, head and neck, liver or kidney cancer.

The chain carries TRBV19 and TRBJ1-5; the D is unclear. Germline CDR1 and CDR2: LNHDA and SQIVND (reference sequence). V shed 4 bases and J shed 4 bases, with 17 bases lying between them. The CDR3 is 16 amino acids. The CDR3, as DNA: TGTGCCAGTAGTAACCCCCCAGGTATCTTAAATCAGCCCCAGCATTTT. Amino acid sequence: CASSNPPGILNQPQHF.

The chain links TRBV16 to TRBJ2-7; D is uncertain. The germline V gene encodes CDR1 KGHSY and CDR2 FQNENV. This CDR3 comprises 14 residues. Trimming took 2 bases from V and 1 from J, leaving 9 bases between them. The CDR3 DNA follows: TGTGCCAGCAGCCAAATCGCAGATTCCTACGAGCAGTACTTC. Translating it yields CASSQIADSYEQYF.

The chain combines TRBV11-1 with TRBJ1-1, with a tentative D call TRBD1 (6 bases). Between the trimmed V and J ends, which lost 3 bases and 4 bases, there was a span of 12 bases. Germline V lookup: CDR1 SGHAT, CDR2 FQDESV (reference sequence). The CDR3 extends over 14 amino acids. CDR3 sequence reads: CASSLGRGATEAFF. The DNA of the CDR3 is TGTGCCAGCAGCTTGGGCAGGGGAGCCACTGAAGCTTTCTTT.

As concerns this clone: Additional DNA sequences in this sample encode the identical CDR3. The chain employs TRBV5-1 and TRBJ1-1, with TRBD1 identical over 8 bases. Per germline, CDR1 SGHRS and CDR2 YFSETQ. This CDR3 is built from 14 residues. Trimming at V came to 4 bases and at J to 1 base, leaving 3 bases not matched to a gene. The CDR3 is CASSLQGGNTEAFF. In nucleotides, the CDR3 is TGCGCCAGCAGCCTACAGGGGGGGAACACTGAAGCTTTCTTT.

The CDR3 loop is CASSSEGAWTEAFF. The CDR3 DNA reads as TGTGCCAGCAGTTCAGAGGGGGCATGGACTGAAGCTTTCTTT. The V call is TRBV27, the J call TRBJ1-1; 7 positions agree with TRBD1. V was clipped by 4 bases and J by 5 bases; unmatched bases: 7. Germline loops: CDR1 MNHEY, CDR2 SMNVEV (reference sequence). The CDR3 has 14 residues.